The 29 T cell receptor beta chains given below trace back to one sample, sequenced in a study of Graves' ophthalmopathy and Graves' hyperthyroidism. Amplification targeted the TCR beta CDR3 regions, with RNA transcripts as the source material. First-round RT-PCR employed HTBI primers, with a second-round multiplex PCR after it. TCRdb called the multiplex PCR reads again in MiXCR, with one record for every CDR3 protein. Here the sample spans hundreds of thousands of distinct CDR3 sequences, about a fifth being singletons. The sequencing input was peripheral blood. These TCRs come from a woman aged 18 to 35 with stable Graves' hyperthyroidism. Some clones in this sample may be carry-over from other donors' samples.

This chain links TRBV12-5 with TRBJ2-5; unclear D gene. V was shortened by 6 bases and J by 5 bases, with 10 bases between the two germline ends. The CDR3 contains 12 residues. Germline loops: CDR1 LGHNT, CDR2 FRNRAP. This chain's CDR3 is CASGRTVETQYF. The CDR3 DNA follows: TGTGCTAGTGGCCGGACGGTGGAGACCCAGTACTTC.

Notes on this clonotype: One junction end does not reproduce the germline sequence, and a read error may be involved. This chain uses TRBV20-1 with TRBJ2-2, with D possibly TRBD1 on 6 matching bases. Germline V CDR1 and CDR2: DFQATT, SNEGSKA (reference sequence). CDR3 length: 13 residues. The CDR3, as DNA: TGCACTGCTAGCAAACAGGGCGTCGGGGAGCTGTTTTTT. Amino acid sequence: CTASKQGVGELFF.

In its sample, this clonotype was seen many times. V gene TRBV6-5 combines with J gene TRBJ2-7; D unclear. Germline CDR1 and CDR2: MNHEY and SVGAGI. This CDR3 is built from 15 residues. The V end lost 0 bases, the J end lost 2 bases, and 11 bases lay between the germline ends. For the CDR3, the DNA is TGTGCCAGCAGTTACTCGCACCTTGACACCTACGAGCAGTACTTC. Its protein is CASSYSHLDTYEQYF.

V and J are TRBV6-1 and TRBJ2-6; 8 bases align to TRBD1. Trimming took 5 bases from V and 0 from J; bases not matched to a gene: 3. Germline CDR1 and CDR2: MNHNS and SASEGT. The CDR3 runs to 16 residues. CDR3 region: CASSTTGGSGANVLTF. CDR3 nucleotides: TGTGCCAGCAGTACAACAGGGGGCTCTGGGGCCAACGTCCTGACTTTC.

This clonotype has more than one count but fewer than ten. This chain joins TRBV7-2 and TRBJ1-1; D may be TRBD1 (6 bases). V was trimmed by 3 bases and J by 5 bases, leaving 16 bases between them. Germline assignment: CDR1 SGHTA and CDR2 FQGNSA. The CDR3 length is 15 residues. CDR3: CASSFPPTGQTEAFF. CDR3 nucleotides: TGTGCCAGCAGCTTCCCACCGACAGGTCAGACTGAAGCTTTCTTT.

The rearrangement joins TRBV12-3 or TRBV12-4 to TRBJ1-1; D ambiguous. This CDR3 is built from 14 residues. Between the trimmed V and J ends, which lost 5 bases and 5 bases, there was a span of 15 bases. This CDR3 is CASSGRRVWTEAFF. In nucleotides, the CDR3 is TGTGCCAGCAGTGGCCGCCGGGTGTGGACTGAAGCTTTCTTT.

This clonotype was observed at least ten times. The chain employs TRBV29-1 and TRBJ2-7; D remains unclear. V gave up 3 bases and J gave up 0 bases, with 9 bases separating them. Germline CDR1 reads SQVTM; CDR2 reads ANQGSEA. The CDR3 has 13 residues. For the CDR3, the DNA is TGCAGCGTTGAGGACGGATCCTCCTACGAGCAGTACTTC. Translation: CSVEDGSSYEQYF.

A remark on this clonotype: This clone may be a read error of a much larger clone one base away. The rearrangement uses TRBV30 and TRBJ1-1, with a weak D call TRBD1 (5 bases). Trimming removed 5 bases at V and 3 bases at J, with 13 bases between. CDR1 and CDR2 (germline): GTSNPN, SVGIG (reference sequence). The CDR3 has 13 residues. The CDR3 region is CAWGAVKDTEAFF. CDR3 nucleotides: TGTGCCTGGGGGGCGGTGAAGGACACTGAAGCTTTCTTT.

This clonotype came up a few times. The chain is built from TRBV6-2 or TRBV6-3 and TRBJ2-2, with 12 bases matching TRBD1. The germline CDR1 and CDR2 sequences are MNHEY and SVGEGT. V was clipped by 1 base and J by 3 bases; unmatched bases: 18. The CDR3 runs to 22 residues. In nucleotides, the CDR3 is TGTGCCAGCAGTTACTATCCTGCCGGGACAGGGGGCCGATGCGGGGACACCGGGGAGCTGTTTTTT. Residues: CASSYYPAGTGGRCGDTGELFF.

The sample holds a few counts of this clonotype. The chain has TRBV30 and TRBJ1-2; D possibly corresponds to TRBD1 (5 bases). The CDR3 length is 14 residues. From germline, CDR1 is GTSNPN and CDR2 SVGIG (reference sequence). Trimming pared 4 bases from V and 1 base from J, leaving 13 bases between. CDR3 protein: CAWTDGRGNYGYTF. The DNA for the CDR3 is TGTGCCTGGACGGATGGTAGGGGTAACTATGGCTACACCTTC.

The chain links TRBV7-9 to TRBJ2-7, with D possibly TRBD1 on 6 matching bases. The germline V gene encodes CDR1 SEHNR and CDR2 FQNEAQ (reference sequence). The ends were cut back, 11 bases at V and 4 bases at J, with 12 bases in the middle. The CDR3 length is 11 residues. This CDR3 reads CALTGLYEQYF. CDR3 bases: TGTGCCCTAACAGGGTTATACGAGCAGTACTTC.

This clonotype was seen a handful of times. The CDR3 nucleotides read TGTGCCAGCAGTGTACAGGGTTTTGAAGCGGCTTTCTTT. This sequence encodes CASSVQGFEAAFF. This chain connects TRBV5-5 to TRBJ1-1, with TRBD1 as a possible D gene (6 bases). V was shortened by 5 bases and J by 11 bases, with 19 bases between the two germline ends. This CDR3 has 13 amino acids. The germline CDR1 and CDR2 sequences are SGHKS and YYEKEE (reference sequence).

This clonotype was seen ten or more times. This rearrangement joins TRBV20-1 to TRBJ2-7; a weak D match, TRBD1 (5 bases). V was clipped by 0 bases and J by 1 base, with 10 bases between them. This CDR3 contains 14 residues. Germline V gives CDR1 DFQATT, CDR2 SNEGSKA (reference sequence). As DNA, the CDR3 is TGCAGTGCTAGAGATAACAGGTTTTCCTACGAGCAGTACTTC. It specifies CSARDNRFSYEQYF.

This clonotype was counted between two and nine times. The chain employs TRBV7-9 and TRBJ2-5; weak D call: TRBD1 (6 bases). The CDR3 length is 16 residues. Trimming cost V 5 bases and J 4 bases, with 20 bases left between them. Germline CDR1 and CDR2: SEHNR and FQNEAQ (reference sequence). The CDR3 spells CASSLDRGLRIETQYF. The DNA for the CDR3 is TGTGCCAGCAGCCTGGACAGAGGTCTCCGAATAGAGACCCAGTACTTC.

This clonotype was detected ten times or more. This chain connects TRBV12-3 or TRBV12-4 to TRBJ2-7; D may be TRBD2 (7 bases). The length of the CDR3 is 15 residues. Trimming removed 2 bases from V and 2 bases from J, with 13 bases in between. This CDR3 reads CASSLRGAYPYEQYF. Written as DNA, the CDR3 is TGTGCCAGCAGTTTACGGGGGGCCTACCCCTACGAGCAGTACTTC.

This clonotype was observed at least ten times. The V gene is TRBV4-1, the J gene TRBJ2-7, with 8 bases aligning to TRBD2. Germline-derived CDR1 and CDR2 are MGHRA and YSYEKL. The CDR3 sequence is 15 residues long. V shed 4 bases and J 2 bases; nucleotides not matched to a gene: 7. CDR3 in DNA: TGCGCCAGCAGCCTGGGCACTAGCGGCCCCTACGAGCAGTACTTC. This translates into CASSLGTSGPYEQYF.

This clonotype was observed at least ten times. The V gene is TRBV30, the J gene TRBJ1-5; D gene ambiguous. Germline V lookup: CDR1 GTSNPN, CDR2 SVGIG (reference sequence). The CDR3 runs 13 residues. V was pared by 1 base and J by 11 bases, with 15 bases between. The CDR3 spells CAWSDDRGGAQHF. The CDR3 nucleotides read TGTGCCTGGAGTGACGACCGGGGAGGAGCCCAGCATTTT.

The rearrangement links TRBV12-3 or TRBV12-4 to TRBJ1-2, with 7 bases aligning to TRBD1. Unmatched junction bases numbered 8, after V lost 8 bases and J lost 5 bases. The CDR3 is 13 residues long. CDR3 DNA: TGTGCCAGCTCTGATCAGGGGGAGTATGGCTACACCTTC. This sequence encodes CASSDQGEYGYTF.

This clonotype was seen at least ten times. The chain couples TRBV12-3 or TRBV12-4 to TRBJ2-5; unclear D gene. The V end was cut by 10 bases, the J end by 1 base, with 13 bases between. This CDR3 spans 13 amino acids. Here the CDR3 reads CAINARAQETQYF. DNA for the CDR3: TGTGCCATCAACGCCCGGGCCCAAGAGACCCAGTACTTC.

In its sample, this clonotype was seen many times. The chain has TRBV6-5 and TRBJ2-7, with TRBD1 as a possible D gene (6 bases). This CDR3 spans 13 amino acids. The V and J ends lost 4 bases and 3 bases respectively, with 10 bases between them. Germline V gene sequence: CDR1 MNHEY, CDR2 SVGAGI. The DNA of the CDR3 is TGTGCCAGCAGTTCAGGACAGTTCTACGAGCAGTACTTC. This gives the protein CASSSGQFYEQYF.

This clonotype was seen at least ten times. The chain carries TRBV15 and TRBJ2-2; D is undetermined. V was shortened by 5 bases and J by 5 bases, with 18 bases between the two germline ends. Per the germline V gene, CDR1 is LNHNV and CDR2 is YYDKDF (reference sequence). The CDR3 sequence is 16 residues long. CDR3 sequence reads: CATSPRRGSKTGELFF. The CDR3 region has the DNA TGTGCCACCAGCCCCAGGCGAGGTTCTAAGACCGGGGAGCTGTTTTTT.

This clonotype appeared many times. V is TRBV6-5 and J is TRBJ1-1, with 9 bases matching TRBD1. Germline loops: CDR1 MNHEY, CDR2 SVGAGI. The V and J ends lost 2 bases and 8 bases, in that order; junction bases with no gene match: 3. The CDR3 has 13 residues. Here the CDR3 DNA reads TGTGCCAGCAGTTACCCCGGGACAGGGGAAGCTTTCTTT. Its protein is CASSYPGTGEAFF.

The sample holds many counts of this clonotype. The chain combines TRBV10-3 with TRBJ2-7; a weak D match, TRBD2 (5 bases). The V and J ends lost 3 bases and 3 bases respectively, with 15 bases between them. Germline CDR1 is ENHRY and CDR2 is SYGVKD. The CDR3 has 15 residues. Written as DNA, the CDR3 is TGTGCCATCAGTGACCCCAAGGCGGGCCTCTACGAGCAGTACTTC. This gives the protein CAISDPKAGLYEQYF.

This clonotype came up a few times. Here the CDR3 DNA reads TGTGCCAGCAGCTTGACAGGGATGGGCACTGAAGCTTTCTTT. Its translation is CASSLTGMGTEAFF. V and J are TRBV28 and TRBJ1-1, with 7 positions matching TRBD1. The CDR3 covers 14 residues. Germline V lookup: CDR1 MDHEN, CDR2 SYDVKM. With V trimmed by 6 bases and J by 4 bases, 8 bases remained unmatched.

This clonotype was observed at least ten times. The chain couples TRBV6-5 to TRBJ1-3; a weak D match, TRBD1 (5 bases). This CDR3 has 17 residues. V was pared by 0 bases and J by 0 bases, with 12 bases between. Germline V gene sequence: CDR1 MNHEY, CDR2 SVGAGI. The CDR3 protein is CASSYSLGTSSGNTIYF. CDR3 in DNA: TGTGCCAGCAGTTACTCCCTTGGGACCTCCTCTGGAAACACCATATATTTT.

The chain combines TRBV6-1 with TRBJ2-7; TRBD2 matches at 7 bases. The V segment lost 4 bases and the J segment 4 bases; nucleotides outside the gene matches: 7. The CDR3 extends over 14 amino acids. Germline V gene sequence: CDR1 MNHNS, CDR2 SASEGT. The CDR3 here is CASSATTSDYEQYF. In nucleotides, the CDR3 is TGTGCCAGCAGTGCCACCACTAGCGATTACGAGCAGTACTTC.

This clonotype was seen repeatedly, ten times or more. The chain links TRBV6-5 to TRBJ1-1; TRBD1 might be the D (5 bases). The CDR3 contains 13 residues. The V end was cut by 5 bases, the J end by 4 bases, with 11 bases between. Per the germline V gene, CDR1 is MNHEY and CDR2 is SVGAGI. The CDR3 here is CASSNQGATEAFF. CDR3 coding DNA: TGTGCCAGCAGTAACCAGGGTGCCACTGAAGCTTTCTTT.

This clonotype has just a few counts. CDR3 DNA sequence: TGTGCCACCAGCACAATACTGGGGACACAAGAGACCCAGTACTTC. This codes for CATSTILGTQETQYF. The genes are TRBV15 and TRBJ2-5; possible D gene TRBD1, 6 bases. The CDR3 spans 15 residues. Germline V lookup: CDR1 LNHNV, CDR2 YYDKDF (reference sequence). Trimming left V 4 bases short and J 2 bases short, with 14 bases between.

This clonotype was observed a handful of times. The chain links TRBV6-1 to TRBJ2-6, with 9 bases lining up with TRBD1. There are 15 residues in the CDR3. The V gene end was trimmed by 8 bases and the J gene end by 2 bases; junction bases not matched to a gene: 4. Germline CDR1 and CDR2: MNHNS and SASEGT. Written as DNA, the CDR3 is TGTGCCAGCTCCGGGACAGGGACTGGGGCCAACGTCCTGACTTTC. Translating it yields CASSGTGTGANVLTF.